This TCR beta chain is drawn from a study of OX40 agonist ivuxolimab in advanced cancers. In the study overall: The costimulatory receptor OX40 (CD134) was targeted by ivuxolimab, a fully human IgG2 agonistic monoclonal antibody. Intravenous ivuxolimab was administered to patients every 2 weeks at six dose levels: 0.01, 0.1, 0.3, 1.5, 3 and 10 mg/kg. Among the roughly 50 dose-escalation patients, around 20 had hepatocellular carcinoma, around 15 melanoma, 9 renal cell carcinoma and 9 head and neck cancer. In the dose-escalation cohort, 70% to 90% of patients were male, and the mean age was roughly 56 years with a range of roughly 20 to 80. Patients were allowed to have had prior anti-PD-1, anti-PD-L1 or anti-CTLA-4 therapy, and less than 45% of the dose-escalation patients had previously received checkpoint inhibitors. Partial responses occurred in three dose-escalation patients: two with cutaneous melanoma and one with hepatocellular carcinoma. The purpose of peripheral TCRbeta sequencing was to test whether ivuxolimab changed TCR sequence diversity and led to clonal T-cell expansion. The monotherapy dose-escalation portion (N = 52 patients) of the phase I ivuxolimab trial is reported in the paper. The research as a whole found: Low levels of normalized T-cell clonal expansion were also shown by some nonresponding patients. In the 0.1-3.0 mg/kg groups, partial responders were among the patients with the lowest normalized peripheral clonal expansion, particularly in CD8+ T cells. At doses of 0.1 to 3.0 mg/kg, clonal expansion of both CD4+ and CD8+ blood T cells was observed from baseline to week 6. After ivuxolimab, CD8+ T cells had more expanded clones than CD4+ T cells on average. The antigen specificity of the clonally expanded peripheral T cells was not determined.

Genomic DNA was isolated from the sorted cells so that the TCRbeta CDR3 region could be sequenced. The immunoSEQ Assay was used for sequencing of TCRbeta CDR3 regions. TCRdb took over this immuneACCESS table, retaining in-frame rearrangements with V and J assigned. Such tables are incomplete; in checked studies, under half of the missing clones stem from an unresolved V gene, and the remainder is unexplained. For this sample there are 50,000 or so clones; about 81% appear just once. The leading ten clones occupy 0.7% to 0.8% of the sample. From a lookup of the germline V gene (reference sequence), CDR1 and CDR2 are MNHEY and SMNVEV. From V the trimming removes 6 bases and from J it removes 12 bases, while the gene matches leave 11 bases of the junction unaccounted for. Spanning cysteine to phenylalanine, the CDR3 consists of 13 amino acids. Here the CDR3 DNA is all that survives: 39 bases in frame from base 1.

This clone was recorded only once. The antigen it binds to is not known. There are no base qualities to consult, and no much larger clone falls within one base. The trial excluded patients who had a history of autoimmune disease or were on systemic immunosuppression. Peripheral blood for TCR sequencing was drawn from every dose cohort at baseline, at cycle 4 day 1 and at cycle 7 day 1. The samples were drawn from a first-in-human, open-label, multicenter phase I dose-escalation trial of ivuxolimab. Adults with locally advanced or metastatic melanoma, renal cell, hepatocellular, or head and neck squamous cell carcinoma were enrolled in the trial. Before TCR sequencing, CD4+ T cells and CD8+ T cells from peripheral blood were sorted into separate populations.

The V and J segments used are TRBV27 and TRBJ1-5; 7 of the junction bases match TRBD1. The sequence came from an adult with an advanced solid tumor such as melanoma, head and neck, liver or kidney cancer. The material sequenced was CD4+ or CD8+ T cells sorted from blood, taken in a trial of the OX40 agonist ivuxolimab. The bases are TGTGCCAGCAGAACCCGGACAGGCCAAGGCCAGCATTTT. It encodes CASRTRTGQGQHF.